The clone carrying this TCR beta chain came up many times. The study isolated at least 6.5 million PBMCs from each sample. The source of the sample is a study of blood T cells in healthy people across ages. Germline loops: CDR1 SGHKS, CDR2 YYEKEE (reference sequence). The length of the CDR3 is 16 residues. The J segment lost 6 bases and the V segment lost 4 bases, leaving 12 bases of the junction unmatched. A J-beta primer mix and a sample-barcoded 5' primer were used in a second PCR of about 7 to 12 cycles. TCRdb ran MiXCR on the 5' RACE reads and lists one entry per CDR3 protein. The sample records some 930,000 distinct CDR3 sequences, under 35% being singletons. This same sample was also part of a study on T cells of mothers and their children. This second report adds: According to the study, all extracted RNA entered cDNA synthesis at 1.5 ug per 15 ul. Unrelated pairs and related pairs have their TCR recombination output shaped similarly by thymic selection.

The chain combines TRBV5-5 with TRBJ2-7; 11 bases fit TRBD1. This TCR was recovered from a woman in her forties in good health. Sequenced sample: blood. The CDR3 coding sequence is TGTGCCAGCAGCAAACGTTTAGGGACAGGGGGATCCGAGCAGTACTTC. This gives the protein CASSKRLGTGGSEQYF.